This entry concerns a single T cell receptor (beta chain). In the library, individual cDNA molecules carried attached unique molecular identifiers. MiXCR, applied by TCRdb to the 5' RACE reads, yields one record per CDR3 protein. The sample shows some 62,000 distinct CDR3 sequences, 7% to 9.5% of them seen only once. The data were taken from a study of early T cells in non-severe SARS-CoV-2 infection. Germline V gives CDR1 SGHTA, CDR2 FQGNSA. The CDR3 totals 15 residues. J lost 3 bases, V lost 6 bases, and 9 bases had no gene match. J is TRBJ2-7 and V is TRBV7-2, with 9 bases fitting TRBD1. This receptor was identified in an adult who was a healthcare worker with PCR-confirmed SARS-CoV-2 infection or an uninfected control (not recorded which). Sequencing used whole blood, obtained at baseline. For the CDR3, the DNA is TGTGCCAGCAGTTACAGGACAGGGGCCAACTACGAGCAGTACTTC. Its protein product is CASSYRTGANYEQYF. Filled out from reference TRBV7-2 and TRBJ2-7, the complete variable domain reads GAGVSQSPSNKVTEKGKDVELRCDPISGHTALYWYRQSLGQGLEFLIYFQGNSAPDKSGLPSDRFSAERTGGSVSTLTIQRTQQEDSAVYLCASSYRTGANYEQYFGPGTRLTVT.